The source of this TCR beta chain is a study of cytotoxic CD8 clonotypes in ibrutinib-treated CLL. Study-level results: Increased clonality at ibrutinib response gave way to a return toward baseline at progression. Public clonotypes, rarely seen, contracted or held steady on treatment.

Germline CDR1 and CDR2: SEHNR and FQNEAQ (reference sequence). V dropped 3 bases and J dropped 3 bases, with 12 bases sitting between them. The CDR3 is 14 amino acids. About this clone: The antigen remains unidentified.

Assay: immunoSEQ multiplex PCR; the TCRdb copy retains only in-frame clones and omits some. The profile shows under 150,000 clones, around 93% of them singletons. The V gene is TRBV7-9, the J gene TRBJ2-7; the D gene is possibly TRBD2 (5 bases). The starting material was PBMCs, obtained after 12 months of ibrutinib treatment. The receptor's source is a human donor with chronic lymphocytic leukemia. The CDR3 DNA reads as TGTGCCAGCAGCTTGGACGGGGTAATCTACGAGCAGTACTTC. Encoded protein: CASSLDGVIYEQYF.